A selection of T cell receptor beta chains follows, all from one sample in a study of T cells in tuberculosis. Clones were read by immunoSEQ multiplex PCR, and TCRdb kept only the in-frame ones, dropping some. The sample lists 30,000 to 40,000 clones, 93% occurring once. The sequencing here drew on PBMCs, taken at tuberculosis diagnosis. All receptors derive from an adult with tuberculosis. Each CDR3 is given with its conserved first and last residue. Fields, in order: D gene, clone size, J gene, V gene, CDR3 length, CDR3 protein, CDR3 DNA. D genes are given only for firm matches. Part of the rows lack a size; the others show once, few, many or a class for expanded clones.

d_call: .
clone_size: .
j_call: TRBJ2-7
v_call: TRBV4-1
cdr3_length: 15
cdr3_aa: CASSQDGGVSYEQYF
cdr3_nt: TGCGCCAGCAGCCAAGATGGCGGGGTAAGCTACGAGCAGTACTTC

d_call: .
clone_size: .
j_call: TRBJ2-7
v_call: TRBV11-3
cdr3_length: 13
cdr3_aa: CASSHRDNYEQYF
cdr3_nt: TGTGCCAGCAGCCACCGGGACAACTACGAGCAGTACTTC

d_call: .
clone_size: once
j_call: TRBJ2-7
v_call: TRBV6-5
cdr3_length: 16
cdr3_aa: CASSYSSQGSSYEQYF
cdr3_nt: TGTGCCAGCAGTTACTCATCACAGGGTTCGTCCTACGAGCAGTACTTC

d_call: .
clone_size: .
j_call: TRBJ2-7
v_call: TRBV27
cdr3_length: 13
cdr3_aa: CASSFGRLYEQYF
cdr3_nt: TGTGCCAGCAGTTTCGGCAGACTCTACGAGCAGTACTTC

d_call: .
clone_size: .
j_call: TRBJ2-2
v_call: TRBV30
cdr3_length: 11
cdr3_aa: CAWSLGGELFF
cdr3_nt: TGTGCCTGGAGTCTCGGTGGGGAGCTGTTTTTT

d_call: TRBD2
clone_size: .
j_call: TRBJ2-2
v_call: TRBV10-3
cdr3_length: 15
cdr3_aa: CAIASSGGAPGELFF
cdr3_nt: TGTGCCATCGCGTCGAGCGGGGGGGCCCCCGGGGAGCTGTTTTTT

d_call: .
clone_size: .
j_call: TRBJ1-2
v_call: TRBV7-8
cdr3_length: 14
cdr3_aa: CASSLDSPRSGYTF
cdr3_nt: TGTGCCAGCAGTCTGGACAGCCCGCGAAGTGGCTACACCTTC

d_call: TRBD2
clone_size: .
j_call: TRBJ2-7
v_call: TRBV11-2
cdr3_length: 16
cdr3_aa: CASSLSLLALINEQYF
cdr3_nt: TGTGCCAGCAGCTTAAGTTTACTAGCGCTTATTAACGAGCAGTACTTC

d_call: .
clone_size: .
j_call: TRBJ1-5
v_call: TRBV7-8
cdr3_length: 18
cdr3_aa: CASSLRVGQPGGNQPQHF
cdr3_nt: TGTGCCAGCAGCTTAAGAGTAGGGCAGCCAGGGGGCAATCAGCCCCAGCATTTT

d_call: TRBD1
clone_size: .
j_call: TRBJ1-1
v_call: TRBV10-3
cdr3_length: 18
cdr3_aa: CAISRGVITGGMNTEAFF
cdr3_nt: TGTGCCATCAGCCGAGGGGTTATAACAGGGGGCATGAACACTGAAGCTTTCTTT

d_call: TRBD2
clone_size: .
j_call: TRBJ2-1
v_call: TRBV5-8
cdr3_length: 15
cdr3_aa: CASNGGGRSYNEQFF
cdr3_nt: TGTGCCAGCAACGGGGGGGGCAGGTCCTACAATGAGCAGTTCTTC

d_call: .
clone_size: .
j_call: TRBJ1-4
v_call: TRBV30
cdr3_length: 13
cdr3_aa: CAWSPGSYEKLFF
cdr3_nt: TGTGCCTGGAGTCCAGGATCGTATGAAAAACTGTTTTTT

d_call: TRBD2
clone_size: .
j_call: TRBJ2-1
v_call: TRBV2
cdr3_length: 16
cdr3_aa: CASSSLAGSSYNEQFF
cdr3_nt: TGTGCCAGCAGTAGTTTAGCGGGGAGCTCCTACAATGAGCAGTTCTTC

d_call: .
clone_size: .
j_call: TRBJ1-2
v_call: TRBV6-6
cdr3_length: 13
cdr3_aa: CASSMYLNYGYTF
cdr3_nt: TGTGCCAGCAGTATGTATCTTAACTATGGCTACACCTTC

d_call: .
clone_size: .
j_call: TRBJ1-3
v_call: TRBV10-3
cdr3_length: 14
cdr3_aa: CAISESPGRNTIYF
cdr3_nt: TGTGCCATCAGTGAGTCGCCAGGCAGAAACACCATATATTTT

d_call: TRBD1
clone_size: .
j_call: TRBJ1-4
v_call: TRBV25-1
cdr3_length: 14
cdr3_aa: CASRGTGGDEKLFF
cdr3_nt: TGTGCCAGCAGAGGGACAGGGGGGGATGAAAAACTGTTTTTT

d_call: .
clone_size: .
j_call: TRBJ1-6
v_call: TRBV12-5
cdr3_length: 17
cdr3_aa: CASGPTAGESVGAPLHF
cdr3_nt: TGTGCTAGTGGCCCCACGGCGGGGGAGAGTGTAGGGGCACCCCTCCACTTT

d_call: TRBD2
clone_size: .
j_call: TRBJ2-3
v_call: TRBV10-3
cdr3_length: 19
cdr3_aa: CAISIGFSGTSVDTDTQYF
cdr3_nt: TGTGCCATCAGTATCGGCTTTTCCGGGACTAGCGTCGATACAGATACGCAGTATTTT

d_call: TRBD2
clone_size: few
j_call: TRBJ2-7
v_call: TRBV5-1
cdr3_length: 14
cdr3_aa: CASSLDPGGYEQYF
cdr3_nt: TGCGCCAGCAGCTTGGATCCGGGAGGCTACGAGCAGTACTTC

d_call: .
clone_size: once
j_call: TRBJ2-1
v_call: TRBV14
cdr3_length: 15
cdr3_aa: CASSQLGGVFNEQFF
cdr3_nt: TGTGCCAGCAGCCAATTGGGGGGAGTATTCAATGAGCAGTTCTTC

d_call: .
clone_size: .
j_call: TRBJ1-4
v_call: TRBV28
cdr3_length: 16
cdr3_aa: CASSLYSPATNEKLFF
cdr3_nt: TGTGCCAGCAGTTTATATTCTCCGGCAACTAATGAAAAACTGTTTTTT

d_call: TRBD1
clone_size: once
j_call: TRBJ2-1
v_call: TRBV28
cdr3_length: 15
cdr3_aa: CASSSPGTGANEQFF
cdr3_nt: TGTGCCAGCAGTTCTCCCGGGACAGGGGCCAATGAGCAGTTCTTC

d_call: .
clone_size: .
j_call: TRBJ2-5
v_call: TRBV27
cdr3_length: 14
cdr3_aa: CASRREAYQETQYF
cdr3_nt: TGTGCCAGCCGAAGGGAGGCGTACCAAGAGACCCAGTACTTC

d_call: .
clone_size: .
j_call: TRBJ2-1
v_call: TRBV11-1
cdr3_length: 15
cdr3_aa: CASSLAGVSYNEQFF
cdr3_nt: TGTGCCAGCAGCTTAGCGGGAGTTTCCTACAATGAGCAGTTCTTC

d_call: TRBD1
clone_size: .
j_call: TRBJ1-1
v_call: TRBV30
cdr3_length: 15
cdr3_aa: CAWSHTDRLNTEAFF
cdr3_nt: TGTGCCTGGAGTCACACGGACAGGCTGAACACTGAAGCTTTCTTT

d_call: .
clone_size: .
j_call: TRBJ2-7
v_call: TRBV5-1
cdr3_length: 14
cdr3_aa: CASSLGGTVYEQYF
cdr3_nt: TGCGCCAGCAGCTTGGGCGGGACGGTCTACGAGCAGTACTTC

d_call: TRBD2
clone_size: .
j_call: TRBJ2-5
v_call: TRBV15
cdr3_length: 21
cdr3_aa: CATTPGLAGTSFGVGQETQYF
cdr3_nt: TGTGCCACCACCCCGGGACTAGCGGGGACCTCCTTCGGGGTGGGCCAAGAGACCCAGTACTTC

d_call: .
clone_size: .
j_call: TRBJ2-3
v_call: TRBV5-1
cdr3_length: 16
cdr3_aa: CASSSGGFRSTDTQYF
cdr3_nt: TGCGCCAGCAGCTCCGGAGGCTTCCGGAGCACAGATACGCAGTATTTT

d_call: TRBD2
clone_size: .
j_call: TRBJ2-1
v_call: TRBV5-4
cdr3_length: 17
cdr3_aa: CASSFLSSLAGRNEQFF
cdr3_nt: TGTGCCAGCAGCTTTCTGAGTAGTCTAGCGGGACGCAATGAGCAGTTCTTC